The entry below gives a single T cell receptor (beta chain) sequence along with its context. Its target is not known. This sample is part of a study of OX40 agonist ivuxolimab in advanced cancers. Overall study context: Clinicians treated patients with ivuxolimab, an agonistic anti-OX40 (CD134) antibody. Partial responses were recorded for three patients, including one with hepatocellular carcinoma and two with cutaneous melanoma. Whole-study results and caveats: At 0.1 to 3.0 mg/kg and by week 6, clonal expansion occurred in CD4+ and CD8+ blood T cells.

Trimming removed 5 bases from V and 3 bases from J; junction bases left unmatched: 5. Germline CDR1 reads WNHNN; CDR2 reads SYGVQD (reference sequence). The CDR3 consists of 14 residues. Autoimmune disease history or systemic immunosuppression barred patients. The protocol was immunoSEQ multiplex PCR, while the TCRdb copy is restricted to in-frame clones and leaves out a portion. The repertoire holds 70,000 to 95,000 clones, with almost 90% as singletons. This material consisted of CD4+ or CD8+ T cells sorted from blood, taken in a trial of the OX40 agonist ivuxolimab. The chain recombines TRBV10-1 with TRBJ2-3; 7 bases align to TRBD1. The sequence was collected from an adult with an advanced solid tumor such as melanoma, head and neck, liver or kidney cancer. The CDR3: CASSRQGWTDTQYF. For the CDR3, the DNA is TGCGCCAGCAGTAGACAGGGCTGGACAGATACGCAGTATTTT.